The sequence of this T cell receptor beta chain was determined in a study of blood T cell repertoires in COVID-19. Trimming shortened V by 1 base and J by 7 bases, and 14 bases separated the two germline ends. The CDR3 contains 15 residues. CDR1 and CDR2 (germline): LGHDT, YNNKEL (reference sequence). In the authors' methods: Nucleated cell counts were estimated from reference gene primer amplification. The table came from immunoSEQ multiplex PCR; TCRdb's copy has only in-frame clones and leaves some out. V and J calls and clone size are those listed in that table; D and trimming were worked out from the DNA. The repertoire consists of roughly 280,000 clones, with 89% occurring once and the leading ten covering more than 1.5%. The study counted Cohort 3 donors as recovered given two negative PCRs, clearance, or symptom resolution.

Sequenced input: PBMCs or T cells enriched from blood (not recorded which). The chain carries TRBV3-1 (or the pseudogene TRBV3-2) and TRBJ2-1; perhaps TRBD2 as D (6 bases). This TCR derives from a woman aged 55-69 years who had recovered from COVID-19. CDR3 nucleotides: TGTGCCAGCAGCCAAGGTCGTCCGGGAGCTAATGAGCAGTTCTTC. Amino acids: CASSQGRPGANEQFF.